The 22 T cell receptor beta chains presented below share a single source sample, sequenced in a study of blood T cell repertoires in COVID-19. Sequencing was performed with immunoSEQ multiplex PCR; in TCRdb, only in-frame clones are kept and a portion is missing. The sample yields some 70,000 clones, over 70% seen once. Sequenced sample: peripheral blood. These receptor sequences come from a man aged 55-75 years with acute or convalescent COVID-19.

This clone has more than one count but fewer than ten. V is TRBV30 and J is TRBJ1-6; no definite D call. Germline loops: CDR1 GTSNPN, CDR2 SVGIG (reference sequence). The V gene lost 3 bases and the J gene lost 6 bases, with 6 bases spanning the gap. The CDR3 extends over 12 amino acids. The CDR3 nucleotides are TGTGCCTGGAGGGGGAGTAATTCACCCCTCCACTTT. The encoded protein is CAWRGSNSPLHF.

The chain is built from TRBV11-2 and TRBJ1-1; D is perhaps TRBD1 (5 bases). This CDR3 has 14 residues. Trimming stripped 7 bases from V and 1 base from J, with 13 bases between. Germline V gene sequence: CDR1 SGHAT, CDR2 FQNNGV. CDR3 amino acids: CASTAGGRNTEAFF. In DNA, the CDR3 is TGTGCCAGCACCGCGGGGGGAAGGAACACTGAAGCTTTCTTT.

The J gene is TRBJ1-4, the V gene TRBV2; the D gene is possibly TRBD1 (5 bases). The CDR3 has 14 residues. CDR1 and CDR2 (germline): SNHLY, FYNNEI. Trimming pared 6 bases from V and 4 bases from J, leaving 12 bases between. The CDR3 DNA sequence: TGTGCCAGCAGCGGGGGGGGAGATAATGAAAAACTGTTTTTT. Encoded protein: CASSGGGDNEKLFF.

This clone was seen just once. The chain is built from TRBV27 and TRBJ2-5; 7 positions agree with TRBD2. Germline CDR1 MNHEY, CDR2 SMNVEV (reference sequence). V lost 4 bases, J lost 5 bases, and 13 bases stayed unmatched. The CDR3 is 16 amino acids. CDR3 nucleotides: TGTGCCAGCAGTTCCCCCCAACGCGGGAGCGATGAGACCCAGTACTTC. Its translation: CASSSPQRGSDETQYF.

This chain connects TRBV5-6 to TRBJ2-4, with a tentative D call TRBD2 (5 bases). Trimming cost V 1 base and J 3 bases, with 14 bases left between them. This CDR3 region has 16 residues. Germline V gene sequence: CDR1 SGHDT, CDR2 YYEEEE. The CDR3 nucleotides are TGTGCCAGCAGCTTGAACGGGGTGATGGGCAAAAACATTCAGTACTTC. Encoded protein: CASSLNGVMGKNIQYF. Based on the CDR3 plus reference TRBV5-6 and TRBJ2-4, the full variable domain is DAGVTQSPTHLIKTRGQQVTLRCSPKSGHDTVSWYQQALGQGPQFIFQYYEEEERQRGNFPDRFSGHQFPNYSSELNVNALLLGDSALYLCASSLNGVMGKNIQYFGAGTRLSVL.

This chain joins TRBV28 and TRBJ1-2, with D uncertain. V was trimmed by 5 bases and J by 4 bases, leaving 5 bases between them. In germline, CDR1 is MDHEN, CDR2 SYDVKM. The CDR3 covers 11 residues. CDR3 DNA: TGTGCCAGCAGTGAGGGCTATGGCTACACCTTC. Translating gives CASSEGYGYTF.

With regard to this clone: A read error is possible here, since a much larger clone lies one base away. V and J are TRBV7-9 and TRBJ2-7; D perhaps matches TRBD2 (5 bases). CDR1 is SEHNR, CDR2 FQNEAQ, per germline (reference sequence). CDR3 length: 13 residues. V was cut by 1 base and J by 3 bases, with 7 bases left in between. This chain's CDR3 is CASSLGRDYEQYV. The CDR3 bases are TGTGCCAGCAGCTTAGGCCGGGACTACGAGCAGTACGTC.

This sequence joins TRBV7-2 and TRBJ2-5, with 12 bases that match TRBD2. CDR3 length: 15 amino acids. Trimming removed 5 bases from V and 2 bases from J; junction bases left unmatched: 3. Germline V gene lookup returns CDR1 SGHTA and CDR2 FQGNSA. In DNA, the CDR3 is TGTGCCAGCAGCGTAACTAGCGGGGGGCAAGAGACCCAGTACTTC. This translates into CASSVTSGGQETQYF.

The chain has TRBV5-4 and TRBJ2-7, with TRBD2 identical over 10 bases. The junction had 9 bases not matched to a gene; V was cut back by 4 bases and J by 5 bases. The CDR3 extends over 15 amino acids. The germline V gene encodes CDR1 SGHNT and CDR2 YYREEE (reference sequence). CDR3 nucleotides: TGTGCCAGCAGCCCGCACAGCGGGAGGGCCGACGAGCAGTACTTC. Residues: CASSPHSGRADEQYF.

The chain carries TRBV6-2 or TRBV6-3 and TRBJ1-5; 8 nucleotides match TRBD1. Per germline, CDR1 MNHEY and CDR2 SVGEGT. The CDR3 is 20 amino acids. V shed 0 bases, J shed 0 bases, and the junction held 13 bases outside the gene matches. For the CDR3, the DNA is TGTGCCAGCAGTTACTCCAGGGGGGGACAGGTTGGAAATAGCAATCAGCCCCAGCATTTT. Translation gives CASSYSRGGQVGNSNQPQHF.

The V call is TRBV7-3, the J call TRBJ1-2; 10 bases are a match to TRBD1. V lost 8 bases to trimming and J lost 3 bases; unmatched junction nucleotides: 9. From germline, CDR1 is SGHTA and CDR2 FQGTGA. This CDR3 has 15 amino acids. The CDR3 reads CASAPTGGYDYGYTF. CDR3 nucleotides: TGTGCCAGCGCACCGACAGGGGGCTATGACTATGGCTACACCTTC.

The rearrangement joins TRBV11-2 to TRBJ1-1; D is unresolved. The germline V gene has CDR1 SGHAT and CDR2 FQNNGV. This CDR3 has 16 amino acids. Trimming left V 2 bases short and J 8 bases short, with 21 bases between. The CDR3 reads CASSLSPLYSGREAFF. The DNA for the CDR3 is TGTGCCAGCAGCTTAAGTCCGTTATACTCCGGGAGAGAAGCTTTCTTT.

The chain joins TRBV5-1 to TRBJ1-1; TRBD1 is a possible D gene (6 bases). Germline V gene sequence: CDR1 SGHRS, CDR2 YFSETQ. CDR3 length: 15 amino acids. Trimming cost V 2 bases and J 4 bases, with 15 bases left between them. CDR3 sequence (DNA): TGCGCCAGCAGCTTTACGGGGGGCGAGAGCACTGAAGCTTTCTTT. Translated: CASSFTGGESTEAFF. Full variable domain (rest looked up from reference TRBV5-1 and TRBJ1-1): KAGVTQTPRYLIKTRGQQVTLSCSPISGHRSVSWYQQTPGQGLQFLFEYFSETQRNKGNFPGRFSGRQFSNSRSEMNVSTLELGDSALYLCASSFTGGESTEAFFGQGTRLTVV.

The chain couples TRBV9 to TRBJ1-4, with 7 bases fitting TRBD1. The V gene's germline CDR1 is SGDLS and CDR2 YYNGEE. The ends lost 0 bases at V and 6 bases at J; junction bases unmatched: 2. This CDR3 is built from 14 residues. CDR3 protein: CASSVDTGDEKLFF. As DNA, the CDR3 is TGTGCCAGCAGCGTAGATACAGGGGATGAAAAACTGTTTTTT.

This rearrangement joins TRBV7-4 to TRBJ2-5; 13 bases line up with TRBD2. This CDR3 has 18 amino acids. Losses at the gene ends were 6 bases for V and 1 base for J; bases not matched to a gene: 11. The germline V gene encodes CDR1 SGHVT and CDR2 SQSDAQ. The DNA of the CDR3 is TGTGCCAGCAGAGATTGTCCGGGACTAGCGGGGAGCCAAGAGACCCAGTACTTC. Protein product: CASRDCPGLAGSQETQYF.

The V gene is TRBV5-4, the J gene TRBJ2-5; 11 nucleotides line up with TRBD1. Germline CDR1 is SGHNT and CDR2 is YYREEE (reference sequence). V shed 4 bases, J shed 2 bases, and the junction held 4 bases outside the gene matches. The CDR3 totals 15 residues. In DNA, the CDR3 is TGTGCCAGCAGCAAGGACAGGGGGCTTCAAGAGACCCAGTACTTC. Its translation: CASSKDRGLQETQYF. Full variable domain (rest looked up from reference TRBV5-4 and TRBJ2-5): ETGVTQSPTHLIKTRGQQVTLRCSSQSGHNTVSWYQQALGQGPQFIFQYYREEENGRGNFPPRFSGLQFPNYSSELNVNALELDDSALYLCASSKDRGLQETQYFGPGTRLLVL.

The V call is TRBV30, the J call TRBJ2-3; no definite D call. CDR1 GTSNPN and CDR2 SVGIG come from the germline V gene (reference sequence). Trimming removed 0 bases from V and 1 base from J, with 11 bases in between. This CDR3 comprises 15 residues. CDR3 amino acids: CAWSVYSAGTDTQYF. The CDR3 bases are TGTGCCTGGAGTGTATACTCGGCGGGCACAGATACGCAGTATTTT.

V and J are TRBV28 and TRBJ2-4; D is uncertain. Germline loops: CDR1 MDHEN, CDR2 SYDVKM. Trimming pared 3 bases from V and 0 bases from J, leaving 9 bases between. The CDR3 consists of 15 residues. CDR3 nucleotide sequence: TGTGCCAGCAGTTTTGTGGGCGAAGCCAAAAACATTCAGTACTTC. Translation gives CASSFVGEAKNIQYF.

This clone was counted at least ten times. V gene TRBV14 combines with J gene TRBJ1-2; D gene unclear. The length of the CDR3 is 14 residues. CDR1 and CDR2 (germline): SGHDN, FVKESK. Trimming cost V 4 bases and J 5 bases, with 14 bases left between them. CDR3 sequence: CASSLRTGNYGYTF. The CDR3 bases are TGTGCCAGCAGCCTAAGGACGGGGAATTATGGCTACACCTTC.

The chain has TRBV27 and TRBJ1-2; 7 positions agree with TRBD1. The junction had 7 bases not matched to a gene; V was cut back by 5 bases and J by 4 bases. The germline gives CDR1 MNHEY, CDR2 SMNVEV (reference sequence). This CDR3 comprises 14 residues. The CDR3 nucleotides read TGTGCCAGCAGTGACAGGGCCAATCTCTATGGCTACACCTTC. Residues: CASSDRANLYGYTF.

The chain couples TRBV13 to TRBJ1-4, with D possibly TRBD1 on 6 matching bases. This CDR3 has 15 amino acids. Germline loops: CDR1 PRHDT, CDR2 FYEKMQ (reference sequence). Trimming left V 4 bases short and J 6 bases short, with 15 bases between. The CDR3 DNA sequence: TGTGCCAGCAGCTCCTACAGGGCAGCGGATGAAAAACTGTTTTTT. It yields the protein CASSSYRAADEKLFF.

This clone was seen more than once but under ten times. A read error is possible here, since a much larger clone lies one base away. Other DNA sequences of this sample code for an identical CDR3. The chain carries TRBV14 and TRBJ1-1, with TRBD1 matching 7 bases. The CDR3 runs to 13 residues. Trimming took 4 bases from V and 2 from J; bases not matched to a gene: 1. Germline-derived CDR1 and CDR2 are SGHDN and FVKESK. CDR3 sequence: CASSRDSNTEAFF. The DNA of the CDR3 is TGTGCCAGCAGCCGGGACAGTAACACTGAAGCTTTCTTT.